This is a list of T cell receptor beta chains from one sample in a study of PD-1 blockade in classical Hodgkin lymphoma. Method: immunoSEQ multiplex PCR; TCRdb's copy keeps in-frame clones and lacks some. The table lists 4,500 to 6,500 clones, 80% to 90% of them singletons. The sequenced sample was CD8+ T cells from blood. The receptor source for this set is a human donor with classical Hodgkin lymphoma. Each CDR3 is given without its conserved first and last residue.

J | V | CDR3
TRBJ1-1 | TRBV9 | ASSETGNTEAF
TRBJ1-5 | TRBV5-5 | ASSLGTGGRQPQH
TRBJ1-2 | TRBV9 | ASSVVSGGGYT
TRBJ2-1 | TRBV5-1 | ASSLAPEVNEQF
TRBJ2-7 | TRBV15 | ATSRTDSYEQY
TRBJ2-7 | TRBV19 | ASSGGAPYEQY
TRBJ1-2 | TRBV6-6 | ASRGQGDYGYT
TRBJ2-1 | TRBV18 | ASSPEAGGPYNEQF
TRBJ1-5 | TRBV5-8 | AGSQPQH
TRBJ1-1 | TRBV29-1 | SVCYSYPNTEAF
TRBJ2-3 | TRBV27 | ASSFAAPRGTDTQY
TRBJ1-1 | TRBV7-9 | ASSLLGASGDGAEAF
TRBJ2-1 | TRBV6-4 | ASSDSSRGGNEQF
TRBJ2-5 | TRBV7-9 | ASSPPGVMETQY
TRBJ1-5 | TRBV19 | ASARDTYSNQPQH
TRBJ2-7 | TRBV5-5 | ASSLTSGGRPYEQY
TRBJ2-7 | TRBV28 | ASSRLAGGEQY
TRBJ2-7 | TRBV4-3 | ASSQDFGREATYEQY
TRBJ2-1 | TRBV5-1 | ASSVAGGLAYNEQF
TRBJ1-2 | TRBV27 | ASGQDYGYT
TRBJ1-2 | TRBV7-9 | ASSLEWDGYT
TRBJ1-1 | TRBV29-1 | SVHTLEQGTAEAF
TRBJ1-1 | TRBV6-6 | ASSPGTLKGNTEAF
TRBJ2-3 | TRBV29-1 | SVEPRGARTDTQY
TRBJ1-1 | TRBV7-9 | ASSFREEAF
TRBJ2-2 | TRBV9 | ASSGGPRQGAWNTGELF
TRBJ2-7 | TRBV5-8 | ASSSQGLGDEQY
TRBJ2-7 | TRBV2 | ASSSDTDYEQY
TRBJ1-1 | TRBV6-5 | ASSYFMGQGWTEAF
TRBJ2-1 | TRBV7-9 | ASRDYNEQF
TRBJ2-7 | TRBV15 | ATSSKTGPYEQY
TRBJ2-5 | TRBV5-6 | ASSMGQGSQETQY
TRBJ2-2 | TRBV9 | ASSEVNTGELF
TRBJ2-5 | TRBV7-8 | ASSSETGGGGETQY
TRBJ1-6 | TRBV6-4 | ASSPRRSSYNSPLH
TRBJ1-1 | TRBV7-9 | ASSGLQGASEAF
TRBJ1-1 | TRBV10-1 | ASSESTEEAF
TRBJ2-3 | TRBV19 | ASSRQESDTQY
TRBJ1-2 | TRBV4-1 | ASSQYISNLSGYT
TRBJ2-1 | TRBV25-1 | ASSETAYNEQF
TRBJ2-5 | TRBV7-2 | ASSSLFGQY
TRBJ2-3 | TRBV10-3 | AISESSGTSGGNTDTQY
TRBJ2-5 | TRBV27 | ASGTGEETQY
TRBJ1-4 | TRBV6-5 | ASSYAGPLNEKLF
TRBJ2-7 | TRBV28 | ASSSPRVRVV
TRBJ2-3 | TRBV9 | ASSVRQGDRSDTQY
TRBJ2-7 | TRBV4-1 | ASSQGTTYEQY